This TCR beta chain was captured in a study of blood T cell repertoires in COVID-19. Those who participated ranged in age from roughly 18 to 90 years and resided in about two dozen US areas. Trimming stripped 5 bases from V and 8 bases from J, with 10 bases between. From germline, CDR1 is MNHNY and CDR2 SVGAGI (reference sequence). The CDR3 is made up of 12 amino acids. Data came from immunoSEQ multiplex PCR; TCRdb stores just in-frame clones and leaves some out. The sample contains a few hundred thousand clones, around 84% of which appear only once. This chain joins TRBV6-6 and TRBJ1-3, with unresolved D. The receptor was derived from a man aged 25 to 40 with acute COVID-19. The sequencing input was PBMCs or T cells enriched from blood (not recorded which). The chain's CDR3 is CASSPSVDTIYF. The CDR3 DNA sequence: TGTGCCAGCAGTCCGTCGGTAGACACCATATATTTT.